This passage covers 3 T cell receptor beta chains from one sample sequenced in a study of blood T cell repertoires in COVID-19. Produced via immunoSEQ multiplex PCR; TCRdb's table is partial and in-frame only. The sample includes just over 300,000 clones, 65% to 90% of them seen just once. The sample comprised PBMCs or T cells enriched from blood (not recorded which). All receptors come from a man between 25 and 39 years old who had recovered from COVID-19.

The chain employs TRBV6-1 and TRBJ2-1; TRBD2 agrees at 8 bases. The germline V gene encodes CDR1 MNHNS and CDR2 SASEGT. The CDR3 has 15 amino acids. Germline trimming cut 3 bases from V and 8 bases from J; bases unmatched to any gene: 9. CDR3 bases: TGTGCCAGCAGTGATCTGAGCGGGGGCTTTGATGAGCAGTTCTTC. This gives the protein CASSDLSGGFDEQFF.

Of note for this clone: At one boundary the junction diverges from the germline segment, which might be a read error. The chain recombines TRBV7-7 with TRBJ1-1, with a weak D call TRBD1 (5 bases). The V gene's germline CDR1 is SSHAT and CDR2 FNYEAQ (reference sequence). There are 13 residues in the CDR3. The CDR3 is CASSLQVNTEAFF. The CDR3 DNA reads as TGTGCTAGCAGCTTACAGGTGAACACTGAAGCTTTCTTT.

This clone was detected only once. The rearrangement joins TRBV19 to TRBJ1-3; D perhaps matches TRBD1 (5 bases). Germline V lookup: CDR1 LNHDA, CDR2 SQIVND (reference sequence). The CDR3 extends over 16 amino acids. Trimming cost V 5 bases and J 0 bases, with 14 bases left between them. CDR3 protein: CASSPPLTASGNTIYF. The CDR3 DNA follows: TGTGCCAGTAGTCCCCCCCTGACAGCCTCTGGAAACACCATATATTTT.